The sequence of this TCR beta chain was determined in a study of beta chain features in type 1 diabetes. The whole isolated RNA underwent reverse transcription, so sequencing captured expressed TCRB transcripts. Measured with immunoSEQ multiplex PCR; TCRdb has only the in-frame clones, and not every one. This sample has fewer than 250,000 clones, with under 70% found just once. In germline, CDR1 is SGDLS, CDR2 YYNGEE. V was pared by 2 bases and J by 4 bases, with 10 bases between. CDR3 length equals 14 residues. The clonotype was recovered from a man between 25 and 39 years old in good health. V and J are TRBV9 and TRBJ2-1, with a weak D call TRBD2 (5 bases). The specimen sequenced was naive CD4+ T cells from blood. CDR3 in amino acids: CASSVGLMYNEQFF. The CDR3 DNA reads TGTGCCAGCAGCGTCGGACTTATGTACAATGAGCAGTTCTTC. Based on the CDR3 plus reference TRBV9 and TRBJ2-1, the full variable domain is DSGVTQTPKHLITATGQRVTLRCSPRSGDLSVYWYQQSLDQGLQFLIQYYNGEERAKGNILERFSAQQFPDLHSELNLSSLELGDSALYFCASSVGLMYNEQFFGPGTRLTVL.